A selection of T cell receptor beta chains follows, all from one sample in a study of T cell changes during pregnancy in multiple sclerosis. Generated by immunoSEQ multiplex PCR, the TCRdb table keeps only in-frame clones and is missing some. The data contain tens of thousands of clones, over 90% of them singletons. The sample consisted of CD4+ T cells from peripheral blood mononuclear cells, taken after pregnancy. These receptor sequences come from a female donor in good health, enrolled as a control in a pregnancy study. The conserved cysteine and the conserved F or W are not part of the CDR3 here. A clone size is listed for some rows: how often the clone was seen (once, few, many), or a class if it is expanded.

>-|TRBV6-5|TRBJ2-1
ASSTARTAHNEQF
>-|TRBV28|TRBJ2-2
ASKPGLPPGELF
>-|TRBV21-1|TRBJ2-1
ASSRTSRGAPYNEQF
>-|TRBV7-2|TRBJ2-5
ASSLAQGVETQY
>-|TRBV28|TRBJ2-5
ASAQETQY
>once|TRBV21-1|TRBJ2-3
ASSKDRTGVVDTQY
>-|TRBV5-4|TRBJ1-2
ASSPDRDGYT
>-|TRBV11-2|TRBJ1-1
ASSRSGGNTEAF
>-|TRBV7-8|TRBJ1-4
ASSRDRVGLPEKLF
>-|TRBV5-6|TRBJ2-1
ASSPIPGTRLSSYNEQF
>-|TRBV29-1|TRBJ2-1
SVGKSSGSLNEQF
>-|TRBV7-9|TRBJ1-4
ASSPQGNEKLF
>-|TRBV18|TRBJ1-1
ASSPISAGANTEAF
>-|TRBV18|TRBJ1-1
ASSEGAASEAF
>once|TRBV6-1|TRBJ1-1
ASSVEGAYTEAF
>-|TRBV4-2|TRBJ2-5
ASSQGGGASETQY
>-|TRBV5-1|TRBJ2-7
ASSFLGELGGEQY
>-|TRBV15|TRBJ2-2
ATSRGRAGGAGELF
>-|TRBV11-3|TRBJ2-1
ASSSTKDYNEQF
>-|TRBV30|TRBJ1-5
AWTPGGGNQPQH
>-|TRBV11-2|TRBJ1-1
ASSSTGQGNTEAF
>-|TRBV5-1|TRBJ2-5
ASSLGTGRGETQY
>-|TRBV28|TRBJ1-1
ASSLWTGGNTEAF
>-|TRBV5-1|TRBJ2-7
ASSLWGSGQGQSYEQY
>once|TRBV6-1|TRBJ1-1
ASSEALGRWTEAF
>-|TRBV7-2|TRBJ2-1
ASSLWRVGFGDEQF
>-|TRBV7-9|TRBJ2-1
ASSLDRGLEQF
>few|TRBV9|TRBJ1-2
ASSVGGGYT
>-|TRBV4-1|TRBJ2-7
ASSPTGRPYEQY
>-|TRBV7-8|TRBJ2-5
ASSLARELETQY
>-|TRBV27|TRBJ2-5
ASSSPAGGRNFWTQY
>-|TRBV5-1|TRBJ2-3
ASSHGQGADTQY
>-|TRBV9|TRBJ2-4
ASSPTGAKNIQY